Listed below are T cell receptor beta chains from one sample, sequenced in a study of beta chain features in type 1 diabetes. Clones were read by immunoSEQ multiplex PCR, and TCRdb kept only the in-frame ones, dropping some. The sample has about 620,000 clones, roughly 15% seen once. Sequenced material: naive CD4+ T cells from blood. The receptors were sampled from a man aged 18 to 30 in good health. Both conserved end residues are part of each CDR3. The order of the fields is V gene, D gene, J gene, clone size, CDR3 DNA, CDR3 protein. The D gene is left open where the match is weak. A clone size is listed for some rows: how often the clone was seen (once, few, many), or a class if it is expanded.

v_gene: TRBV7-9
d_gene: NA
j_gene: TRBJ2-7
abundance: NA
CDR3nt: TGTGCCAGCAGCTTAGCGCTAGCGACGTACGAGCAGTACTTC
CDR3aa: CASSLALATYEQYF

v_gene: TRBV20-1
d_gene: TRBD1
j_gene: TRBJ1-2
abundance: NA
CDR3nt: TGCAGTATAGGACAGGTCTATGGCTACACCTTC
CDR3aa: CSIGQVYGYTF

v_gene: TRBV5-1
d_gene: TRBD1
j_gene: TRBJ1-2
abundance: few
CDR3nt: TGCGCCAGCAGCTTCTTCCGGGACAGGACTAACTATGGCTACACCTTC
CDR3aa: CASSFFRDRTNYGYTF

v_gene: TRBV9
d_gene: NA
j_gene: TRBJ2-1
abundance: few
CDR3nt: TGTGCCAGCAGCGCCCAGCCGCACAGCTACAATGAGCAGTTCTTC
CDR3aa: CASSAQPHSYNEQFF

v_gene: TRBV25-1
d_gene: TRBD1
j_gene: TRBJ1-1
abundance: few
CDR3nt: TGTGCCAGCAGTGAACCCGGGACAGGGAGCACTGAAGCTTTCTTT
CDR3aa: CASSEPGTGSTEAFF

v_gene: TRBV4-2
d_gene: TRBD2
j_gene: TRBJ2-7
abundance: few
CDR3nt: TGTGCCAGCAGCCAGTCCCCTGATGGCGGGAGTTACGAGCAGTACTTC
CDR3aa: CASSQSPDGGSYEQYF

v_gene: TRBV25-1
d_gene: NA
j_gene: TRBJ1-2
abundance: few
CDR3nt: TGTGCCAGCACTTGGGGTTATGGCTACACCTTC
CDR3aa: CASTWGYGYTF

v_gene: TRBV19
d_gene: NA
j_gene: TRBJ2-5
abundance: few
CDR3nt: TGTGCCAGTAGTACAACAGGCGGAGAGACCCAGTACTTC
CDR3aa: CASSTTGGETQYF

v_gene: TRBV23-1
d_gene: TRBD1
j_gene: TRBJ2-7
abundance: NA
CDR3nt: TGCGCCAGCAGTCAAGGACAGGTAGAAAGGAACTACGAGCAGTACTTC
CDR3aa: CASSQGQVERNYEQYF

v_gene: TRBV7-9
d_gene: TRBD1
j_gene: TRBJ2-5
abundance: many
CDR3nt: TGTGCCAGCAGCCGATTACCGGGACAGGGACGTGAGACCCAGTACTTC
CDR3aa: CASSRLPGQGRETQYF

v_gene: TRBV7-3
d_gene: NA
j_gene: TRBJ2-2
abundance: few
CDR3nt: TGTGCCAGCAGCTTAACGTTCGGAGCGAACACCGGGGAGCTGTTTTTT
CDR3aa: CASSLTFGANTGELFF

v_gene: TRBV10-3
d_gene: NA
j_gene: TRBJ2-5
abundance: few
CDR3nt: TGTGCCATCAGTGGCGGCCAGGGGACCCAGTACTTC
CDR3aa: CAISGGQGTQYF

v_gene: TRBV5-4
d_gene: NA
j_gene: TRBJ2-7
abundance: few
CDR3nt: TGTGCCAGCAGCTACCCTTCGGCCCCTGGCGAGCAGTACTTC
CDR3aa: CASSYPSAPGEQYF

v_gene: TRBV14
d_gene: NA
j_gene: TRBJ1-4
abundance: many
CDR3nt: TGTGCCAGCAGCCTTCTGGGGGTTTATGAAAAACTGTTTTTT
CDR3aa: CASSLLGVYEKLFF

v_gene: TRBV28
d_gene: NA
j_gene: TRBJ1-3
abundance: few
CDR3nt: TGTGCCAGCAGGCTACAGGGTCCGGGAAACACCATATATTTT
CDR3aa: CASRLQGPGNTIYF

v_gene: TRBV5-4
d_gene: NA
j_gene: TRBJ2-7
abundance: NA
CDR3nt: TGTGCCAGCAGCGCGGGACAGTACGAGCAGTACTTC
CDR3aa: CASSAGQYEQYF

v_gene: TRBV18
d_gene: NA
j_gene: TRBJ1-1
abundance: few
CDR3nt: TGTGCCAGCCCCAAGACGCGGGAGGGCACTGAAGCTTTCTTT
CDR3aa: CASPKTREGTEAFF

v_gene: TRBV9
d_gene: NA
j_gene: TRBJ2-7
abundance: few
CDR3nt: TGTGCCAGCAGCGTAACTCCGGGACCCTTTACCTACGAGCAGTACTTC
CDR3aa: CASSVTPGPFTYEQYF

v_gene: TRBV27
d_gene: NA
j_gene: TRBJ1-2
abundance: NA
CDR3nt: TGTGCCAGCAGTAGTCCGGGAGACTATGGCTACACCTTC
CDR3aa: CASSSPGDYGYTF

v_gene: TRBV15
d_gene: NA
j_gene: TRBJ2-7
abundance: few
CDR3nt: TGTGCCACCAGCAGATCAAAATCCGGGACCCCGAGCTCCTACGAGCAGTACTTC
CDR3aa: CATSRSKSGTPSSYEQYF

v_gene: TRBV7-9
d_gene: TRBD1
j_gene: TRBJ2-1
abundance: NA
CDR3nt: TGTGCCAGCAGCTTAGGACAGGGGAACGATGAGCAGTTCTTC
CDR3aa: CASSLGQGNDEQFF

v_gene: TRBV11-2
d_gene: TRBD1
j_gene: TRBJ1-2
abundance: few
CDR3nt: TGTGCCAGCAGCTCCTTAGACAGGGAGCGCCATGGCTACACCTTC
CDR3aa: CASSSLDRERHGYTF

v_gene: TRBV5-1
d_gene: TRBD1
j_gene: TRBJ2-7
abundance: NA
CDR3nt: TGCGCCAGCTCCCCCGGGCCGACCAGGGGGGAGCAGTACTTC
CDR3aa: CASSPGPTRGEQYF

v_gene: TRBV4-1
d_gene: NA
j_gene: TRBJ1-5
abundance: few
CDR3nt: TGCGCCAGCAGCCAAGTTACAGGCAGACAAGTATATAGCAATCAGCCCCAGCATTTT
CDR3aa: CASSQVTGRQVYSNQPQHF

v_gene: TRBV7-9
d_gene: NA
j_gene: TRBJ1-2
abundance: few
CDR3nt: TGTGCCAGCAGCTTAATCGTCCAGGGCTACACCTTC
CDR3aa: CASSLIVQGYTF

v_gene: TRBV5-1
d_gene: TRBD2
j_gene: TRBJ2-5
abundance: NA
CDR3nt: TGCGCCAGCAGCTTGGAGGGTAGCGGGAGCTTCCAAGAGACCCAGTACTTC
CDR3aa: CASSLEGSGSFQETQYF

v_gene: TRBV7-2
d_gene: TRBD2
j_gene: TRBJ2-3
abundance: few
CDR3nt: TGTGCCAGCAGCTTAATTAGCGGGATGGATACGCAGTATTTT
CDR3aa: CASSLISGMDTQYF

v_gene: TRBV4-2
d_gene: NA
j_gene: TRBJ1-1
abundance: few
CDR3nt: TGTGCCAGCAGCCAAGATCTGAAGATTAAGAGTAGCACTGAAGCTTTCTTT
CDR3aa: CASSQDLKIKSSTEAFF

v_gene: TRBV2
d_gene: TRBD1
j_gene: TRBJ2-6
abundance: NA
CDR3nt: TGTGCCAGCAGTGCCGACAGGGCTGGGGCCAACGTCCTGACTTTC
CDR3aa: CASSADRAGANVLTF

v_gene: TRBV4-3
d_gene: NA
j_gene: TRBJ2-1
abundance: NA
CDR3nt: TGCGCCAGCAGCCGGGGGGCTACTTACAATGAGCAGTTCTTC
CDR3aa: CASSRGATYNEQFF

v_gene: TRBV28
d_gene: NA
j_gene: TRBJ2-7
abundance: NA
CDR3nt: TGTGCCAGCAGCCCAACACGGGAGCAGTACTTC
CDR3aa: CASSPTREQYF

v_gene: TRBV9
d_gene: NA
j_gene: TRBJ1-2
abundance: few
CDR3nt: TGTGCCTCCCAGCGGGGCAACTATGGCTACACCTTC
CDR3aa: CASQRGNYGYTF

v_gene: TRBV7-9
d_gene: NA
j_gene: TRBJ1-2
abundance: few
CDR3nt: TGTGCCAGCAGTCGAAAAGGAGGGGGCTATGGCTACACCTTC
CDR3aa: CASSRKGGGYGYTF

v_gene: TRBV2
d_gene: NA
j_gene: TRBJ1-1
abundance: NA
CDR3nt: TGTGCCAGCAAGGAGAATTTGGCCACTGAAGCTTTCTTT
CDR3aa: CASKENLATEAFF

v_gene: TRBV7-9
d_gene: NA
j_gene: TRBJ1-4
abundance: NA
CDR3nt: TGTGCCAGCAGCTTTAAAGGTCGCGTTGTCGCTGCTGAAAAACTGTTTTTT
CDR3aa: CASSFKGRVVAAEKLFF

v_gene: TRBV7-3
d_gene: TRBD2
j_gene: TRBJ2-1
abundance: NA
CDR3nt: TGTGCCAGCAGCCCCCCGGGACTACCATACAATGAGCAGTTCTTC
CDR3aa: CASSPPGLPYNEQFF

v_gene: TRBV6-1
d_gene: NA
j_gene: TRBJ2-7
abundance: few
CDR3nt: TGTGCCAGCAGTGAAAGAGGGATTCGATACGAGCAGTACTTC
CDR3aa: CASSERGIRYEQYF

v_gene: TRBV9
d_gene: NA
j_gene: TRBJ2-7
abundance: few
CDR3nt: TGTGCCAGCAGCGTAGCAGGGGGGATCCCCGGCGGCGAGCAGTACTTC
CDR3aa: CASSVAGGIPGGEQYF

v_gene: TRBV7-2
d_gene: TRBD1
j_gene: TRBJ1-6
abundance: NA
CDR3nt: TGTGCCAGCATAGGGGGGACAGGAGGATCACCCCTCCACTTT
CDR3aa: CASIGGTGGSPLHF

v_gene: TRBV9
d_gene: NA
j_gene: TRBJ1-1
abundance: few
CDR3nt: TGTGCCAGCAGCCCCGGGAGAGGGGTGAACACTGAAGCTTTCTTT
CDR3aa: CASSPGRGVNTEAFF

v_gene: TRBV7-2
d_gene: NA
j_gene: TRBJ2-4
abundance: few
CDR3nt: TGTGCCAGCAGCTTAAGTCCGCGGGGGCCTCTTTCTTACTTC
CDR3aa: CASSLSPRGPLSYF

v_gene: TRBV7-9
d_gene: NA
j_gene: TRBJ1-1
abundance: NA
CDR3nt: TGTGCCAGCAGCCCCGGGGGCGAGAACACTGAAGCTTTCTTT
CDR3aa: CASSPGGENTEAFF

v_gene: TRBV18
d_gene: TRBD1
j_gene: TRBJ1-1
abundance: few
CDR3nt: TGTGCCAGCTCGCCAGGGGGGATCGCTTTCTTT
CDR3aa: CASSPGGIAFF

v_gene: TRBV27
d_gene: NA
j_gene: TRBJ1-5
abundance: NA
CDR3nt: TGTGCCAGCAGTTTAACGGGGACACCTAAAATGCAGCCCCAGCATTTT
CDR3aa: CASSLTGTPKMQPQHF

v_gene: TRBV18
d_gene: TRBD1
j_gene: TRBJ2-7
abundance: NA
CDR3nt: TGTGCCAGCTCACCGGGACAGACCTTCTACGAGCAGTACTTC
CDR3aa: CASSPGQTFYEQYF

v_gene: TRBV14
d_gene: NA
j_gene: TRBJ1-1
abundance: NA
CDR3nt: TGTGCCAGCAGCCACCGACGGGGACGCGCTTTCTTT
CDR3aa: CASSHRRGRAFF

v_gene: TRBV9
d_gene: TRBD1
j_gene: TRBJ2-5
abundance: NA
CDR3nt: TGTGCCAGCAGCGTACAGGGACAGAGGTACCAAGAGACCCAGTACTTC
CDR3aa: CASSVQGQRYQETQYF

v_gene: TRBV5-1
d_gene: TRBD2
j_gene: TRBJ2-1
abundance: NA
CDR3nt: TGCGCCAGCAGTTTGGGATCTAGCGGATACAATGAGCAGTTCTTC
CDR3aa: CASSLGSSGYNEQFF

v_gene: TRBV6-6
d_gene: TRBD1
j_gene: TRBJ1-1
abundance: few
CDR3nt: TGTGCCAGCAGCTACCCGGGACAGGGCACTGAAGCTTTCTTT
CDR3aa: CASSYPGQGTEAFF

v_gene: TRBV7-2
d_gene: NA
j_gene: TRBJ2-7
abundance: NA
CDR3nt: TGTGCCAGCAGCTCAACCGGGCTGTCCTACGAGCAGTACTTC
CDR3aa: CASSSTGLSYEQYF

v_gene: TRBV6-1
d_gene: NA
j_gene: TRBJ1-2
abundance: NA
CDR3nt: TGTGCCACCAGAAAAGTCGCGGCCGGGTCTGATGGCTACACCTTC
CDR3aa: CATRKVAAGSDGYTF

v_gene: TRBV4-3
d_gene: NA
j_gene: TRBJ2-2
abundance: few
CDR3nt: TGCGCCAGCAGCCCCCAACCTATCACCGGGGAGCTGTTTTTT
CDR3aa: CASSPQPITGELFF

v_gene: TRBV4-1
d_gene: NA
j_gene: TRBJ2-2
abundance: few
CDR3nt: TGCGCCAGCAGCCAGGGCCCTAACACCGGGGAGCTGTTTTTT
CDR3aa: CASSQGPNTGELFF

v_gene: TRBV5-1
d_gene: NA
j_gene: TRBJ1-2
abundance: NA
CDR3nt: TGCGCCAGCAGCTTGGGCGGTTACTATGGCTACACCTTC
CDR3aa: CASSLGGYYGYTF

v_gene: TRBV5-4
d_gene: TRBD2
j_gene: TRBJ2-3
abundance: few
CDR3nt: TGTGCCAGCAGCTTGGAGGGAGGGGCAGATACGCAGTATTTT
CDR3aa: CASSLEGGADTQYF

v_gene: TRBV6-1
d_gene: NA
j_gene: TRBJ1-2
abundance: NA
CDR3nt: TGTGCCAGCAGTGAAGTCGGGCGGGGTGGCTACACCTTC
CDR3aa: CASSEVGRGGYTF

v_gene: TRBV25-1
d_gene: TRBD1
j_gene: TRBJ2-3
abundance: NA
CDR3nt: TGTGCCAGCAGTGAATTCGTGGGACAGGGCACAGATACGCAGTATTTT
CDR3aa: CASSEFVGQGTDTQYF

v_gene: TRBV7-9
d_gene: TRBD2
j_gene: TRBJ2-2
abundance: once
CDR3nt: TGTGCCAGCAGCTTAGTGAGCGGGAGGGCCGCCGGGGAGCTGTTTTTT
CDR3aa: CASSLVSGRAAGELFF

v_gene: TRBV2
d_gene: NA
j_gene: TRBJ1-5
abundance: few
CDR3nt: TGTGCCAGCAGTGAGAGAGGGCAGTCCAATCAGCCCCAGCATTTT
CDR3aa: CASSERGQSNQPQHF

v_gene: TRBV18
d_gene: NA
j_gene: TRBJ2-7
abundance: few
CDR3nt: TGTGCCAGCTCATCAGACAGTCCCGGGACGGGCGAGCAGTACTTC
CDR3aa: CASSSDSPGTGEQYF